Listed here are 16 T cell receptor beta chains from one sample, sequenced in a study of Ad26.COV2.S vaccination and SARS-CoV-2 variants. Data came from immunoSEQ multiplex PCR; TCRdb stores just in-frame clones and leaves some out. The profile shows roughly 510,000 clones, around nine tenths of them singletons. The treatment here: some 20 received Ad26.COV2.S at low or high dose, single or two shots; several received placebo; per-sample allocation not given. Sampling was performed 63 days after the first vaccine or placebo injection. The sequencing used peripheral blood, collected in a trial of Ad26.COV2.S vaccine versus placebo. The receptor set was obtained from a person aged 18-65 years who received the Ad26.COV2.S COVID-19 vaccine or a placebo.

Concerning this clone itself: Other DNA variants within this sample encode the same CDR3. The genes are TRBV28 and TRBJ1-5, with a tentative D call TRBD1 (5 bases). Germline loops: CDR1 MDHEN, CDR2 SYDVKM. Between the trimmed V and J ends, which lost 6 bases and 0 bases, there was a span of 9 bases. CDR3 size: 14 residues. This CDR3 is CASRPGGSNQPQHF. The DNA for the CDR3 is TGTGCCAGCAGACCGGGGGGTAGCAATCAGCCCCAGCATTTT.

V is TRBV3-1 (or the pseudogene TRBV3-2) and J is TRBJ2-1, with 8 bases matching TRBD2. CDR1 and CDR2 (germline): LGHDT, YNNKEL (reference sequence). The CDR3 spans 16 residues. The J segment lost 5 bases and the V segment lost 3 bases, leaving 9 bases of the junction unmatched. The CDR3: CASSHYSGRSDNEQFF. The CDR3 region has the DNA TGTGCCAGCAGCCATTACAGCGGGAGATCGGACAATGAGCAGTTCTTC.

The rearrangement uses TRBV10-3 and TRBJ2-7, with no clear D. CDR1 is ENHRY and CDR2 is SYGVKD in the germline V gene. Trimming shortened V by 4 bases and J by 4 bases, and 8 bases separated the two germline ends. This CDR3 has 12 residues. The CDR3 DNA reads TGTGCCATCAGTGTGAGGTCTTACGAGCAGTACTTC. Translating it yields CAISVRSYEQYF.

The rearrangement uses TRBV5-1 and TRBJ2-7; 14 nucleotides agree with TRBD2. CDR3 length equals 16 residues. Germline values: CDR1 SGHRS, CDR2 YFSETQ. V shed 4 bases, J shed 7 bases, and the junction held 10 bases outside the gene matches. CDR3 loop: CASSAEPGLAGEEQYF. CDR3 DNA: TGCGCCAGCAGCGCTGAACCGGGACTAGCGGGAGAGGAGCAGTACTTC.

The chain carries TRBV29-1 and TRBJ2-7; 9 positions match TRBD1. Germline-derived CDR1 and CDR2 are SQVTM and ANQGSEA. This CDR3 contains 13 residues. Unmatched junction bases numbered 6, after V lost 6 bases and J lost 3 bases. CDR3 DNA: TGCAGCGTCGGTCTGGGACAGGGCTACGAGCAGTACTTC. Residues: CSVGLGQGYEQYF.

The chain is built from TRBV11-3 and TRBJ2-3; possible D gene TRBD2, 5 bases. V was shortened by 3 bases and J by 3 bases, with 7 bases between the two germline ends. Germline V lookup: CDR1 SGHNT, CDR2 YENEEA. The CDR3 contains 13 residues. CDR3 DNA: TGTGCCAGCAGCTTCCGGGGAACAGATACGCAGTATTTT. This gives the protein CASSFRGTDTQYF.

The V gene is TRBV27, the J gene TRBJ1-1, with D unresolved. Germline-derived CDR1 and CDR2 are MNHEY and SMNVEV (reference sequence). V dropped 8 bases and J dropped 6 bases, with 10 bases sitting between them. CDR3 size: 11 residues. The CDR3 sequence is CASWSGPEAFF. The CDR3 DNA reads as TGTGCCAGCTGGTCTGGCCCTGAAGCTTTCTTT.

The V and J genes are TRBV29-1 and TRBJ2-3; D is undetermined. The germline V and J ends were trimmed by 7 bases and 5 bases, with 10 bases remaining between them. The germline gives CDR1 SQVTM, CDR2 ANQGSEA. This CDR3 has 11 amino acids. The CDR3 is CSAFVGDTQYF. In DNA, the CDR3 is TGCAGCGCCTTTGTAGGAGATACGCAGTATTTT.

This clone was seen once. The genes are TRBV2 and TRBJ2-7; D is perhaps TRBD2 (6 bases). Per germline, CDR1 SNHLY and CDR2 FYNNEI. Trimming cost V 3 bases and J 4 bases, with 16 bases left between them. There are 15 residues in the CDR3. The CDR3 is CASSDGGFGGYEQYF. Written as DNA, the CDR3 is TGTGCCAGCAGTGATGGGGGGTTTGGGGGTTACGAGCAGTACTTC.

The chain links TRBV24-1 to TRBJ2-7; weak D call: TRBD1 (6 bases). This CDR3 comprises 17 residues. From germline, CDR1 is KGHDR and CDR2 SFDVKD. The V end was cut by 5 bases, the J end by 3 bases, with 22 bases between. CDR3 sequence: CATSGTTGTHHYYEQYF. Written as DNA, the CDR3 is TGTGCCACCAGTGGCACAACCGGGACACATCACTACTACGAGCAGTACTTC.

The chain uses TRBV28 and TRBJ2-1; D gene uncertain. The CDR3 is 14 residues long. V lost 5 bases, J lost 0 bases, and 8 bases lay in between. Germline V gives CDR1 MDHEN, CDR2 SYDVKM. The CDR3 DNA is TGTGCCAGCAGTCAACAGAGCTCCTACAATGAGCAGTTCTTC. Its protein product is CASSQQSSYNEQFF.

The rearrangement links TRBV7-9 to TRBJ1-2; D gene unclear. V lost 5 bases and J lost 2, with 3 bases in between. Germline CDR1 SEHNR, CDR2 FQNEAQ (reference sequence). The CDR3 loop spans 11 amino acids. In DNA form, the CDR3 reads TGTGCCAGCAGCGTGAACTATGGCTACACCTTC. Amino acids: CASSVNYGYTF.

J is TRBJ1-1 and V is TRBV30; 8 bases fit TRBD1. This CDR3 spans 16 amino acids. V gave up 0 bases and J gave up 0 bases; unmatched junction bases: 6. CDR1 and CDR2 from the germline V gene are GTSNPN and SVGIG (reference sequence). The CDR3, as DNA: TGTGCCTGGAGTGTAGGCAGGGGGCCGATGAACACTGAAGCTTTCTTT. This codes for CAWSVGRGPMNTEAFF.

The chain links TRBV10-2 to TRBJ1-1; D not certain. The CDR3 spans 12 residues. V was shortened by 8 bases and J by 0 bases, with 7 bases between the two germline ends. CDR1 is WSHSY, CDR2 SAAADI, per germline. The CDR3 protein is CASGRLNTEAFF. In DNA, the CDR3 is TGCGCCAGCGGCAGGTTGAACACTGAAGCTTTCTTT.

The chain couples TRBV7-8 to TRBJ2-7; tentatively, D is TRBD1 or TRBD2 (5 bases each). This CDR3 is 11 amino acids long. CDR1 and CDR2 (germline): SGHVS, FQNEAQ. Between the trimmed V and J ends, which lost 11 bases and 4 bases, there was a span of 12 bases. The chain's CDR3 is CAAGTQYEQYF. CDR3 sequence (DNA): TGTGCCGCCGGGACCCAATACGAGCAGTACTTC.

The V and J genes are TRBV6-2 or TRBV6-3 and TRBJ2-1, with TRBD2 matching 14 bases. The CDR3 covers 20 residues. Unmatched junction bases numbered 9, after V lost 2 bases and J lost 0 bases. Germline V gene data show CDR1 as MNHEY and CDR2 as SVGEGT. The CDR3 loop is CASSYPLGTSGRFSYNEQFF. The CDR3 region has the DNA TGTGCCAGCAGTTACCCACTCGGGACTAGCGGGAGATTCTCCTACAATGAGCAGTTCTTC.